The 19 T cell receptor beta chains reported below all come from one sample, sequenced in a study of CD8 T cells in Susac syndrome. RNA totalling roughly 0.45 to 1 ug underwent reverse transcription with random hexamers. TCRdb re-derived calls from the immunoSEQ multiplex PCR reads in MiXCR, one entry per CDR3 protein. This sample yields 150,000 to 200,000 distinct CDR3 sequences, of which roughly 95% are seen a single time; around 0.16% belongs to the top ten. Specimen: CD8+ T cells from PBMCs. These receptors all come from a human donor with multiple sclerosis.

The chain joins TRBV20-1 to TRBJ2-5; D tentatively fits TRBD1 or TRBD2 (7 bases each). Between the trimmed V and J ends, which lost 0 bases and 2 bases, there was a span of 22 bases. Germline V CDR1 and CDR2: DFQATT, SNEGSKA (reference sequence). The CDR3 has 18 residues. Written as DNA, the CDR3 is TGCAGTGCTAGAGATAAGACAGGGATGGGGGGGTCTCAAGAGACCCAGTACTTC. It codes for CSARDKTGMGGSQETQYF.

The chain carries TRBV11-2 and TRBJ1-2, with 7 bases that match TRBD1. Losses at the gene ends were 8 bases for V and 2 bases for J; bases not matched to a gene: 2. The CDR3 is made up of 12 amino acids. CDR1 is SGHAT and CDR2 is FQNNGV in the germline V gene. Here the CDR3 reads CASQGGNYGYTF. The DNA of the CDR3 is TGTGCCAGCCAGGGGGGAAACTATGGCTACACCTTC.

CDR3 region: CSVEGAQGLHPYEQYF. The CDR3, as DNA: TGCAGCGTTGAAGGGGCACAGGGTCTACACCCCTACGAGCAGTACTTC. The rearrangement joins TRBV29-1 to TRBJ2-7, with D possibly TRBD1 on 6 matching bases. CDR1 SQVTM and CDR2 ANQGSEA come from the germline V gene. V was trimmed by 1 base and J by 2 bases, leaving 18 bases between them. This CDR3 spans 16 amino acids.

The chain is built from TRBV2 and TRBJ2-1; 10 bases line up with TRBD2. Germline-derived CDR1 and CDR2 are SNHLY and FYNNEI. Trimming at V came to 6 bases and at J to 2 bases, leaving 1 base not matched to a gene. The CDR3 spans 14 residues. The chain's CDR3 is CASRLAGPYNEQFF. The CDR3 coding sequence is TGTGCCAGCAGACTAGCGGGACCCTACAATGAGCAGTTCTTC.

The CDR3 region is CATGEGREQYF. The DNA of the CDR3 is TGTGCCACCGGCGAGGGACGCGAGCAGTACTTC. V gene TRBV15 combines with J gene TRBJ2-7; D might be TRBD1 or TRBD2, each matching 5 bases. The CDR3 runs to 11 residues. V was cut by 8 bases and J by 6 bases, with 11 bases left in between. CDR1 and CDR2 (germline): LNHNV, YYDKDF (reference sequence).

The chain couples TRBV29-1 to TRBJ2-5; 13 bases are a match to TRBD2. CDR1 is SQVTM, CDR2 ANQGSEA, per germline. This CDR3 is 14 amino acids long. V was clipped by 6 bases and J by 7 bases; unmatched bases: 8. The chain's CDR3 is CSVAGTSGIWTQYF. CDR3 in DNA: TGCAGCGTCGCTGGGACTAGCGGGATTTGGACCCAGTACTTC.

The chain links TRBV15 to TRBJ2-3; weak D call: TRBD2 (6 bases). The CDR3 sequence is 16 residues long. Germline V gives CDR1 LNHNV, CDR2 YYDKDF (reference sequence). V was shortened by 0 bases and J by 0 bases, with 10 bases between the two germline ends. CDR3 DNA sequence: TGTGCCACCAGCAGAGAGGAGGGTTCAAGCACAGATACGCAGTATTTT. Encoded protein: CATSREEGSSTDTQYF. Looking up the rest from reference TRBV15 and TRBJ2-3 gives the full variable domain: DAMVIQNPRYQVTQFGKPVTLSCSQTLNHNVMYWYQQKSSQAPKLLFHYYDKDFNNEADTPDNFQSRRPNTSFCFLDIRSPGLGDTAMYLCATSREEGSSTDTQYFGPGTRLTVL.

In this sample, this clonotype turned up once. The chain's CDR3 is CSARGRQGLNTEAFF. CDR3 bases: TGCAGTGCTAGAGGTCGGCAGGGCTTAAACACTGAAGCTTTCTTT. The chain carries TRBV20-1 and TRBJ1-1; maybe TRBD1 (5 bases). The CDR3 is made up of 15 amino acids. The ends were cut back, 1 base at V and 2 bases at J, with 14 bases in the middle. From germline, CDR1 is DFQATT and CDR2 SNEGSKA (reference sequence).

For the CDR3, the DNA is TGCGCCAGCAGCCAAGATCTGGGCATCCTAAGAGGTGGCTACACCTTC. The encoded protein is CASSQDLGILRGGYTF. The chain employs TRBV4-1 and TRBJ1-2; no firm D call. Trimming shortened V by 0 bases and J by 7 bases, and 18 bases separated the two germline ends. Per the germline V gene, CDR1 is MGHRA and CDR2 is YSYEKL. The CDR3 consists of 16 residues.

V and J are TRBV5-6 and TRBJ2-7; D possibly corresponds to TRBD2 (5 bases). Germline CDR1 reads SGHDT; CDR2 reads YYEEEE. With 0 bases removed from V and 2 bases from J, the gap between germline ends came to 12 bases. The CDR3 runs 15 residues. CDR3 protein: CASSLEDLNTYEQYF. The CDR3, as DNA: TGTGCCAGCAGCTTGGAGGACTTGAACACCTACGAGCAGTACTTC.

This chain joins TRBV30 and TRBJ2-1; no clear D gene. Germline V gives CDR1 GTSNPN, CDR2 SVGIG (reference sequence). Trimming left V 1 base short and J 6 bases short, with 7 bases between. This CDR3 contains 12 residues. CDR3 sequence (DNA): TGTGCCTGGAGTGAATCCGGCAATGAGCAGTTCTTC. Its translation: CAWSESGNEQFF.

V gene TRBV3-1 combines with J gene TRBJ2-4, with D possibly being TRBD1 (5 bases). The CDR3 totals 18 residues. Trimming cost V 0 bases and J 0 bases, with 15 bases left between them. Germline lookup yields CDR1 LGHDT and CDR2 YNNKEL (reference sequence). The CDR3: CASSQDYRTYLAKNIQYF. DNA of the CDR3: TGTGCCAGCAGCCAAGATTACAGGACGTACCTAGCCAAAAACATTCAGTACTTC.

The chain recombines TRBV3-1 with TRBJ2-4, with 9 bases aligning to TRBD2. Unmatched junction bases numbered 7, after V lost 2 bases and J lost 2 bases. Germline CDR1 LGHDT, CDR2 YNNKEL (reference sequence). The CDR3 totals 17 residues. The CDR3 region is CASSQLPAGGPKNIQYF. DNA of the CDR3: TGTGCCAGCAGCCAACTCCCAGCGGGGGGACCCAAAAACATTCAGTACTTC.

The V call is TRBV28, the J call TRBJ2-1; D not certain. V lost 1 base and J lost 0, with 10 bases in between. Germline-derived CDR1 and CDR2 are MDHEN and SYDVKM. The CDR3 sequence is 16 residues long. The CDR3 DNA reads TGTGCCAGCAGTTTATTGGCGGCGGCCTCCTACAATGAGCAGTTCTTC. The encoded protein is CASSLLAAASYNEQFF.

The rearrangement uses TRBV30 and TRBJ1-5; D uncertain. This CDR3 is 13 amino acids long. Trimming shortened V by 0 bases and J by 2 bases, and 5 bases separated the two germline ends. Germline V gives CDR1 GTSNPN, CDR2 SVGIG (reference sequence). This CDR3 reads CAWSVGGNQPQHF. As DNA, the CDR3 is TGTGCCTGGAGTGTGGGTGGCAATCAGCCCCAGCATTTT.

The CDR3 nucleotides are TGCAGCGTTGAAGTCGAGTCCTACGGCAACGAGCAGTACTTC. Its protein product is CSVEVESYGNEQYF. The chain couples TRBV29-1 to TRBJ2-7; D gene unclear. CDR1 and CDR2 from the germline V gene are SQVTM and ANQGSEA. This CDR3 has 14 amino acids. Trimming left V 1 base short and J 5 bases short, with 15 bases between.

A single count supports this clonotype. The J gene is TRBJ1-2, the V gene TRBV2, with 8 bases matching TRBD1. V lost 3 bases to trimming and J lost 3 bases; unmatched junction nucleotides: 3. Germline lookup yields CDR1 SNHLY and CDR2 FYNNEI. The CDR3 is 14 amino acids. CDR3 in DNA: TGTGCCAGCAGTGAGGACAGGGAGGACTATGGCTACACCTTC. Its protein is CASSEDREDYGYTF.

This clonotype was recorded once. J is TRBJ2-1 and V is TRBV30; the match to TRBD1 covers 7 bases. The CDR3 is 15 residues long. J lost 8 bases, V lost 0 bases, and 10 bases had no gene match. Germline V gives CDR1 GTSNPN, CDR2 SVGIG (reference sequence). Here the CDR3 DNA reads TGTGCCTGGAGTGTAGGGCAGGGGGTGTTCGATGAGCAGTTCTTC. This encodes CAWSVGQGVFDEQFF.

The rearrangement joins TRBV28 to TRBJ2-7; TRBD1 matches at 9 bases. The CDR3 covers 12 residues. V was clipped by 8 bases and J by 4 bases; unmatched bases: 3. CDR1 and CDR2 from the germline V gene are MDHEN and SYDVKM. The CDR3 sequence: CASWDRVYEQYF. CDR3 DNA: TGTGCCAGCTGGGACAGGGTGTACGAGCAGTACTTC. Drawing the rest from reference TRBV28 and TRBJ2-7, the complete variable domain is DVKVTQSSRYLVKRTGEKVFLECVQDMDHENMFWYRQDPGLGLRLIYFSYDVKMKEKGDIPEGYSVSREKKERFSLILESASTNQTSMYLCASWDRVYEQYFGPGTRLTVT.